The 15 T cell receptor beta chains reported below all come from one sample, sequenced in a study of T-cell reconstitution after alpha-beta-depleted transplantation in children. Preparing the TCRbeta library involved the use of unique molecular identifiers. TCRdb reprocessed the PCR reads with MiXCR, giving one entry per CDR3 protein. The repertoire holds about 410,000 distinct CDR3 sequences, about 20% seen once, with approximately 3.8% in the top ten. Specimen: PBMCs from the stem cell graft donor, collected from the stem cell graft. The receptors were sampled from a human donor who donated a stem cell graft to a child with acute myeloid leukemia.

The chain recombines TRBV18 with TRBJ2-1, with D possibly matching TRBD2 (5 bases). Trimming took off 6 bases at V and 5 bases at J, with 26 bases between the two ends. The CDR3 covers 18 residues. Germline CDR1 reads KGHSH; CDR2 reads LQKENI. CDR3 region: CASSPSPTGLAANNEQFF. CDR3 nucleotide sequence: TGTGCCAGCTCGCCCTCCCCCACGGGGTTAGCAGCCAACAATGAGCAGTTCTTC. Full variable domain (missing parts from reference TRBV18 and TRBJ2-1): NAGVMQNPRHLVRRRGQEARLRCSPMKGHSHVYWYRQLPEEGLKFMVYLQKENIIDESGMPKERFSAEFPKEGPSILRIQQVVRGDSAAYFCASSPSPTGLAANNEQFFGPGTRLTVL.

This chain links TRBV12-3 or TRBV12-4 with TRBJ2-7; 9 nucleotides match TRBD2. V lost 3 bases to trimming and J lost 0 bases; unmatched junction nucleotides: 12. The CDR3 contains 18 residues. CDR3 sequence (DNA): TGTGCCAGCAGTTTTTCTATTCCGGATAGCGGGAGCTCCTACGAGCAGTACTTC. Translating it yields CASSFSIPDSGSSYEQYF.

J is TRBJ2-5 and V is TRBV28, with D possibly called TRBD1 or TRBD2 (5 bases each). This CDR3 is built from 13 residues. The germline gives CDR1 MDHEN, CDR2 SYDVKM. The germline V and J ends were trimmed by 10 bases and 7 bases, with 19 bases remaining between them. This chain's CDR3 is CATGLLGVGTQYF. The CDR3 DNA sequence: TGTGCCACCGGGCTTCTGGGGGTGGGGACCCAGTACTTC.

This clonotype showed up many times. V usage is TRBV29-1 and J usage is TRBJ2-5; 11 bases match TRBD2. V lost 2 bases and J lost 5; bases outside the gene matches: 4. The CDR3 loop spans 14 amino acids. Germline values: CDR1 SQVTM, CDR2 ANQGSEA. The CDR3 bases are TGCAGCGTTGAACCTAGCGGGAGGCCGGAGACCCAGTACTTC. Its protein is CSVEPSGRPETQYF.

The table lists this clonotype with many counts. This rearrangement joins TRBV12-3 or TRBV12-4 to TRBJ2-1; 13 bases are a match to TRBD2. The length of the CDR3 is 14 residues. With V trimmed by 8 bases and J by 4 bases, 2 bases remained unmatched. The CDR3 spells CASGTSGTYNEQFF. The CDR3 DNA is TGTGCCAGCGGGACTAGCGGGACATACAATGAGCAGTTCTTC.

The CDR3: CSARDHHGQGVNYGYTF. The CDR3 DNA sequence: TGCAGTGCTAGAGATCACCACGGACAGGGGGTTAACTATGGCTACACCTTC. This chain uses TRBV20-1 with TRBJ1-2; TRBD1 matches 10 bases. The J segment lost 1 base and the V segment lost 0 bases, leaving 8 bases of the junction unmatched. The CDR3 spans 17 residues. CDR1 is DFQATT, CDR2 SNEGSKA, per germline (reference sequence).

The V and J genes are TRBV11-2 and TRBJ1-6; D remains unclear. CDR3 length equals 15 residues. V was shortened by 3 bases and J by 7 bases, with 13 bases between the two germline ends. Germline lookup yields CDR1 SGHAT and CDR2 FQNNGV. The CDR3: CASSLTPGINSPLHF. CDR3 DNA sequence: TGTGCCAGCAGCTTGACCCCGGGCATAAATTCACCCCTCCACTTT.

Note on this clonotype: It is unclear where the CDR3 begins or ends on the DNA, so no DNA is shown, and the CDR3 is as TCRdb lists it. The chain recombines TRBV13 with TRBJ2-7; the table's D gene call, TRBD2, was not cross checked with the DNA. CDR1 PRHDT and CDR2 FYEKMQ come from the germline V gene (reference sequence). The CDR3 adds up to 15 amino acids, both ends counted. The CDR3 sequence is CASSLRFGPPYEQYF.

V and J are TRBV7-3 and TRBJ2-1, with 8 bases fitting TRBD2. From germline, CDR1 is SGHTA and CDR2 FQGTGA. V was pared by 5 bases and J by 7 bases, with 10 bases of the junction left unmatched. This CDR3 is built from 15 residues. CDR3 sequence: CASSPGTSNLNEQFF. As DNA, the CDR3 is TGTGCCAGCAGCCCGGGGACTAGTAACTTGAATGAGCAGTTCTTC.

This clonotype turned up a few times. The chain employs TRBV27 and TRBJ1-2; no reliable D call. CDR1 and CDR2 (germline): MNHEY, SMNVEV (reference sequence). The CDR3 is made up of 16 amino acids. V lost 3 bases and J 1 base, leaving 15 bases between the germline ends. This CDR3 is CASSFVRGNDNYGYTF. CDR3 nucleotide sequence: TGTGCCAGCAGTTTTGTTCGTGGGAACGATAACTATGGCTACACCTTC.

The chain has TRBV12-3 or TRBV12-4 and TRBJ2-2, with 12 bases identical to TRBD2. The CDR3 sequence is 16 residues long. V trimming: 6 bases; J trimming: 7 bases; junction bases outside the gene matches: 9. The CDR3 region is CASSRPSGRANGELFF. CDR3 nucleotide sequence: TGTGCCAGCAGCCGTCCTAGCGGGAGGGCCAACGGGGAGCTGTTTTTT.

Regarding this clonotype: This clone may be a read error of a much larger clone one base away. The genes are TRBV7-7 and TRBJ2-1, with 16 bases lining up with TRBD2. The germline V gene has CDR1 SSHAT and CDR2 FNYEAQ (reference sequence). The CDR3 is made up of 16 amino acids. Trimming cost V 5 bases and J 9 bases; bases outside gene matches: 7. This CDR3 is CASSKGLAGGIGEQFF. CDR3 DNA: TGTGCCAGCAGCAAGGGACTAGCGGGAGGGATAGGTGAGCAGTTCTTC.

This clonotype was observed many times. J is TRBJ2-7 and V is TRBV29-1; TRBD2 matches 7 bases. CDR1 and CDR2 from the germline V gene are SQVTM and ANQGSEA. V was pared by 6 bases and J by 6 bases, with 8 bases of the junction left unmatched. The length of the CDR3 is 12 residues. The CDR3: CSVGRGGTEQYF. DNA for the CDR3: TGCAGCGTCGGACGCGGGGGTACCGAGCAGTACTTC.

The gene calls are TRBV28 and TRBJ2-7, with D maybe TRBD1 (6 bases). V was cut by 1 base and J by 0 bases, with 10 bases left in between. The CDR3 length is 15 residues. From germline, CDR1 is MDHEN and CDR2 SYDVKM. CDR3 sequence reads: CASSLSGTLSYEQYF. The CDR3 DNA sequence: TGTGCCAGCAGTTTATCCGGGACACTCTCCTACGAGCAGTACTTC.

This clonotype has only a few counts. The J gene is TRBJ1-1, the V gene TRBV9, with D unresolved. This CDR3 contains 17 residues. Trimming left V 0 bases short and J 7 bases short, with 22 bases between. The germline gives CDR1 SGDLS, CDR2 YYNGEE. CDR3: CASSVASVEGKEDEAFF. In DNA form, the CDR3 reads TGTGCCAGCAGCGTAGCGAGCGTGGAGGGAAAGGAAGATGAAGCTTTCTTT.